These 32 T cell receptor beta chains were all obtained from the same sample, sequenced in a study of blood T cell repertoires in COVID-19 (dated by TCRdb to 2018 to 2021). Libraries were built with the immunoSEQ multiplex PCR assay. In TCRdb, the immuneACCESS table is reduced to in-frame sequences with V and J assigned. These tables do not hold every clone; where another copy was compared, an unresolved V gene accounts for under half, and the others remain unexplained. This sample has some 360,000 clones in its table, and around 87% of those were observed once. The ten largest clones represent 2% to 2.5% of the sample. The sequencing input was peripheral blood. The receptors come from a woman aged 55 to 70 with COVID-19, enrolled during active disease.

J is TRBJ2-7 and V is TRBV14; TRBD2 matches at 7 bases. The junction had 9 bases not matched to a gene; V was cut back by 0 bases and J by 7 bases. This CDR3 has 15 residues. CDR1 and CDR2 from the germline V gene are SGHDN and FVKESK. This CDR3 is CASSQDSRAGEEQYF. DNA for the CDR3: TGTGCCAGCAGCCAAGATTCGAGGGCGGGGGAGGAGCAGTACTTC.

The chain uses TRBV18 and TRBJ2-2; no definite D call. V shed 0 bases and J shed 3 bases, with 11 bases lying between them. The CDR3 covers 16 residues. Germline values: CDR1 KGHSH, CDR2 LQKENI. CDR3 protein: CASSPPSRRDTGELFF. DNA for the CDR3: TGTGCCAGCTCACCACCGAGCAGACGGGACACCGGGGAGCTGTTTTTT. Together with reference TRBV18 and TRBJ2-2, the CDR3 gives the full variable domain: NAGVMQNPRHLVRRRGQEARLRCSPMKGHSHVYWYRQLPEEGLKFMVYLQKENIIDESGMPKERFSAEFPKEGPSILRIQQVVRGDSAAYFCASSPPSRRDTGELFFGEGSRLTVL.

The V gene is TRBV5-1, the J gene TRBJ1-2; tentative D call: TRBD1 (5 bases). There are 14 residues in the CDR3. Germline V gives CDR1 SGHRS, CDR2 YFSETQ. Trimming pared 3 bases from V and 5 bases from J, leaving 14 bases between. CDR3 bases: TGCGCCAGCAGCTGGTCCCAGGAGGGGTATGGCTACACCTTC. Its translation is CASSWSQEGYGYTF.

This chain links TRBV5-1 with TRBJ2-7; D gene unclear. The germline V gene has CDR1 SGHRS and CDR2 YFSETQ. The CDR3 sequence is 13 residues long. Trimming pared 2 bases from V and 2 bases from J, leaving 8 bases between. CDR3: CASSFTDTYEQYF. CDR3 coding DNA: TGCGCCAGCAGCTTTACCGACACCTACGAGCAGTACTTC.

The rearrangement links TRBV5-8 to TRBJ2-2, with D unresolved. V lost 4 bases to trimming and J lost 6 bases, with 13 bases between them. This CDR3 spans 14 amino acids. Germline lookup yields CDR1 SGHTS and CDR2 YDEGEE. The CDR3 here is CASSLDPGAGELFF. The CDR3 DNA follows: TGTGCCAGCAGCCTAGATCCTGGCGCCGGGGAGCTGTTTTTT.

The chain carries TRBV4-2 and TRBJ1-2; 11 bases are a match to TRBD1. The CDR3 runs to 13 residues. V lost 4 bases to trimming and J lost 10 bases; unmatched junction nucleotides: 5. The germline V gene encodes CDR1 LGHNA and CDR2 YNFKEQ. The CDR3, as DNA: TGTGCCAGCAGCCGAGGGACAGGGGGGGCCTACACCTTC. Its protein product is CASSRGTGGAYTF.

Here the CDR3 reads CASSLRQGAGGYTF. The CDR3 DNA reads as TGTGCCAGCAGTTTGCGACAGGGGGCTGGTGGCTACACCTTC. J is TRBJ1-2 and V is TRBV27; TRBD1 agrees at 10 bases. Looked up from germline, CDR1 is MNHEY and CDR2 is SMNVEV (reference sequence). V was pared by 3 bases and J by 7 bases, with 5 bases of the junction left unmatched. The CDR3 is 14 residues long.

The V call is TRBV5-6, the J call TRBJ2-2; TRBD2 might be the D (5 bases). The CDR3 is made up of 17 amino acids. V shed 3 bases and J shed 2 bases, with 17 bases lying between them. Germline V gene data show CDR1 as SGHDT and CDR2 as YYEEEE. CDR3 protein: CASSSTTGFLNTGELFF. The CDR3 nucleotides read TGTGCCAGCAGCTCCACTACGGGGTTCCTTAACACCGGGGAGCTGTTTTTT.

V is TRBV5-4 and J is TRBJ1-6, with TRBD1 matching 10 bases. Losses at the gene ends were 2 bases for V and 7 bases for J; bases not matched to a gene: 3. Germline CDR1 and CDR2: SGHNT and YYREEE (reference sequence). The CDR3 length is 15 residues. The DNA of the CDR3 is TGTGCCAGCAGCTTTAGGGGACAGGGGAATTCACCCCTCCACTTT. Its translation: CASSFRGQGNSPLHF. Combining the CDR3 with reference TRBV5-4 and TRBJ1-6 gives the whole variable domain ETGVTQSPTHLIKTRGQQVTLRCSSQSGHNTVSWYQQALGQGPQFIFQYYREEENGRGNFPPRFSGLQFPNYSSELNVNALELDDSALYLCASSFRGQGNSPLHFGNGTRLTVT.

The chain recombines TRBV5-1 with TRBJ1-1; 10 bases fit TRBD1. The CDR3 is made up of 16 amino acids. J lost 1 base, V lost 3 bases, and 6 bases had no gene match. Germline CDR1 SGHRS, CDR2 YFSETQ. This CDR3 reads CASSSGTGESNTEAFF. DNA for the CDR3: TGCGCCAGCAGCTCCGGGACAGGGGAATCGAACACTGAAGCTTTCTTT.

The J gene is TRBJ2-1, the V gene TRBV18, with 7 bases lining up with TRBD1. Trimming cost V 4 bases and J 7 bases; bases outside gene matches: 10. The CDR3 totals 15 residues. Germline CDR1 is KGHSH and CDR2 is LQKENI. CDR3 DNA: TGTGCCAGCTCACTAGTTGGACAGGAACGGAATGAGCAGTTCTTC. This translates into CASSLVGQERNEQFF.

The chain employs TRBV15 and TRBJ1-1, with 7 bases lining up with TRBD1. Germline lookup yields CDR1 LNHNV and CDR2 YYDKDF (reference sequence). The CDR3 loop spans 14 amino acids. V shed 2 bases, J shed 4 bases, and the junction held 4 bases outside the gene matches. The chain's CDR3 is CATSRTGTATEAFF. Written as DNA, the CDR3 is TGTGCCACCAGCAGAACCGGGACAGCCACTGAAGCTTTCTTT.

The chain carries TRBV7-9 and TRBJ1-2, with TRBD1 as a possible D gene (6 bases). The CDR3 runs 11 residues. V lost 5 bases to trimming and J lost 7 bases, with 8 bases between them. Per germline, CDR1 SEHNR and CDR2 FQNEAQ (reference sequence). CDR3 in DNA: TGTGCCAGCAGCGACAGGCTTGGCTACACCTTC. Protein: CASSDRLGYTF.

The chain has TRBV6-5 and TRBJ1-2, with TRBD1 identical over 9 bases. Germline assignment: CDR1 MNHEY and CDR2 SVGAGI. V shed 3 bases, J shed 13 bases, and the junction held 12 bases outside the gene matches. The length of the CDR3 is 14 residues. In nucleotides, the CDR3 is TGTGCCAGCAGTTATCAGCCCTCCGGGACAGGGTCCACCTTC. Amino acids: CASSYQPSGTGSTF.

The chain combines TRBV28 with TRBJ2-3; weak D call: TRBD2 (6 bases). There are 15 residues in the CDR3. V lost 8 bases to trimming and J lost 2 bases, with 17 bases between them. Germline values: CDR1 MDHEN, CDR2 SYDVKM. This CDR3 is CASFPAGRNTDTQYF. The CDR3 DNA reads TGTGCCAGCTTCCCCGCCGGGAGAAACACAGATACGCAGTATTTT. The entire variable domain, with the rest obtained from reference TRBV28 and TRBJ2-3, is as follows: DVKVTQSSRYLVKRTGEKVFLECVQDMDHENMFWYRQDPGLGLRLIYFSYDVKMKEKGDIPEGYSVSREKKERFSLILESASTNQTSMYLCASFPAGRNTDTQYFGPGTRLTVL.

V and J are TRBV12-3 or TRBV12-4 and TRBJ2-5, with D maybe TRBD1 (6 bases). Trimming took off 6 bases at V and 5 bases at J, with 13 bases between the two ends. CDR3 size: 13 residues. CDR3 loop: CASSTQGGETQYF. The CDR3 bases are TGTGCCAGCAGCACACAGGGTGGGGAGACCCAGTACTTC.

The CDR3 nucleotides are TGTGCCAGCAGCTTAGGTATCACGACAGGGGTAAGCAATCAGCCCCAGCATTTT. Translated: CASSLGITTGVSNQPQHF. The chain links TRBV7-9 to TRBJ1-5; 8 bases are shared with TRBD1. The CDR3 loop spans 18 amino acids. With V trimmed by 1 base and J by 1 base, 9 bases remained unmatched. Germline V gene lookup returns CDR1 SEHNR and CDR2 FQNEAQ (reference sequence).

The J gene is TRBJ2-7, the V gene TRBV19; TRBD2 agrees at 14 bases. The V gene's germline CDR1 is LNHDA and CDR2 SQIVND (reference sequence). Unmatched junction bases numbered 2, after V lost 4 bases and J lost 0 bases. The CDR3 covers 16 residues. The CDR3 DNA follows: TGTGCCAGTAGTAGGGGACTAGCGGGGGACTCCTACGAGCAGTACTTC. Translated: CASSRGLAGDSYEQYF.

CDR3 bases: TGCAGTGCTAGTAGAGGACTAGCGGGCCCCGCCTCCTACGAGCAGTACTTC. Protein: CSASRGLAGPASYEQYF. The chain employs TRBV20-1 and TRBJ2-7, with 11 positions matching TRBD2. CDR3 length: 17 amino acids. J was trimmed by 0 bases and V by 3 bases; bases with no gene match: 10. CDR1 is DFQATT, CDR2 SNEGSKA, per germline (reference sequence).

V gene TRBV30 combines with J gene TRBJ1-2; possibly TRBD1 for D (5 bases). CDR3 length: 12 amino acids. Germline-derived CDR1 and CDR2 are GTSNPN and SVGIG (reference sequence). The ends were cut back, 2 bases at V and 8 bases at J, with 12 bases in the middle. DNA of the CDR3: TGTGCCTGGAGTATTTCGGACACGGGCTACACCTTC. Its protein is CAWSISDTGYTF.

J is TRBJ1-3 and V is TRBV12-3 or TRBV12-4; no clear D gene. The V end was cut by 7 bases, the J end by 4 bases, with 11 bases between. This CDR3 spans 13 amino acids. CDR3 loop: CASTPPVGNTIYF. For the CDR3, the DNA is TGTGCCAGCACGCCGCCAGTAGGAAACACCATATATTTT.

The rearrangement links TRBV24-1 to TRBJ2-1, with TRBD1 matching 8 bases. CDR3 length: 15 residues. Losses at the gene ends were 5 bases for V and 7 bases for J; bases not matched to a gene: 9. Germline CDR1 KGHDR, CDR2 SFDVKD. CDR3: CATSGVFQGANEQFF. Here the CDR3 DNA reads TGTGCCACCAGTGGAGTATTTCAGGGGGCAAATGAGCAGTTCTTC.

This chain joins TRBV3-1 (or the pseudogene TRBV3-2) and TRBJ2-5; D is ambiguous. V was cut by 0 bases and J by 6 bases, with 14 bases left in between. Per germline, CDR1 LGHDT and CDR2 YNNKEL (reference sequence). CDR3 length equals 15 residues. CDR3 sequence (DNA): TGTGCCAGCAGCCAAGATGTCCTAGAAATAAAGACCCAGTACTTC. It specifies CASSQDVLEIKTQYF.

The genes are TRBV5-1 and TRBJ2-2; 7 bases match TRBD1. V lost 4 bases to trimming and J lost 5 bases; unmatched junction nucleotides: 14. Germline CDR1 is SGHRS and CDR2 is YFSETQ. This CDR3 region has 17 residues. CDR3 sequence: CASSPMETGRGTGELFF. The CDR3 DNA reads as TGCGCCAGCAGCCCTATGGAGACAGGGAGAGGGACCGGGGAGCTGTTTTTT.

V gene TRBV27 combines with J gene TRBJ2-7, with a weak D call TRBD1 (8 bases). Germline-derived CDR1 and CDR2 are MNHEY and SMNVEV (reference sequence). The CDR3 has 15 residues. The germline V and J ends were trimmed by 3 bases and 4 bases, with 16 bases remaining between them. Here the CDR3 reads CASSFGQGGGYEQYF. CDR3 in DNA: TGTGCCAGCAGTTTTGGACAGGGAGGGGGATACGAGCAGTACTTC.

The chain joins TRBV19 to TRBJ2-5; D is undetermined. V dropped 7 bases and J dropped 5 bases, with 14 bases sitting between them. Germline V gives CDR1 LNHDA, CDR2 SQIVND (reference sequence). The CDR3 is made up of 13 amino acids. This chain's CDR3 is CASNRIPGETQYF. CDR3 nucleotide sequence: TGTGCCAGTAATCGCATTCCCGGGGAGACCCAGTACTTC.

This clone was recorded only once. V usage is TRBV15 and J usage is TRBJ2-1, with D perhaps TRBD1 (5 bases). The CDR3 is 17 residues long. The V gene lost 2 bases and the J gene lost 2 bases, with 16 bases spanning the gap. Looked up from germline, CDR1 is LNHNV and CDR2 is YYDKDF (reference sequence). The DNA of the CDR3 is TGTGCCACCAGCAGACACCCCACAGGACCAACCTACAATGAGCAGTTCTTC. It translates to CATSRHPTGPTYNEQFF.

The CDR3 DNA is TGTGCCAGCGCGAGTCAGCTAGCTACGGCGCAGTACTTC. It is translated as CASASQLATAQYF. This rearrangement joins TRBV2 to TRBJ2-7; tentative D call: TRBD2 (5 bases). V lost 8 bases, J lost 9 bases, and 20 bases lay in between. CDR1 is SNHLY and CDR2 is FYNNEI in the germline V gene. The CDR3 is 13 residues long.

The chain joins TRBV2 to TRBJ1-1, with D hard to call. Trimming removed 5 bases at V and 5 bases at J, with 18 bases between. Germline assignment: CDR1 SNHLY and CDR2 FYNNEI. The CDR3 contains 15 residues. DNA of the CDR3: TGTGCCAGCAGTAACTTGGCACGGGGAGGGACTGAAGCTTTCTTT. This encodes CASSNLARGGTEAFF.

The chain carries TRBV2 and TRBJ2-1, with D unresolved. Between the trimmed V and J ends, which lost 3 bases and 4 bases, there was a span of 10 bases. CDR1 is SNHLY and CDR2 is FYNNEI in the germline V gene. This CDR3 is built from 14 residues. The CDR3 DNA sequence: TGTGCCAGCAGTGAGCTTGCGGATTACAATGAGCAGTTCTTC. Translated, it gives CASSELADYNEQFF.

This clone was seen a single time. The chain is built from TRBV18 and TRBJ2-5, with TRBD1 identical over 11 bases. Germline lookup yields CDR1 KGHSH and CDR2 LQKENI. V was clipped by 3 bases and J by 4 bases; unmatched bases: 4. This CDR3 has 15 amino acids. In DNA, the CDR3 is TGTGCCAGCTCACCCATCGGGACAGGGGGAGAGACCCAGTACTTC. Residues: CASSPIGTGGETQYF.

This clone has more than one count but fewer than ten. The rearrangement uses TRBV20-1 and TRBJ1-1; D might be TRBD1 (5 bases). CDR1 and CDR2 from the germline V gene are DFQATT and SNEGSKA (reference sequence). V was trimmed by 3 bases and J by 3 bases, leaving 8 bases between them. The CDR3 runs 12 residues. The CDR3 DNA follows: TGCAGTGCTAGTCGGGGGGACACTGAAGCTTTCTTT. Encoded protein: CSASRGDTEAFF.